These T cell receptor beta chains were read from a single sample in a study of T cell repertoires in cytomegalovirus infection. TCRdb reanalysed the reads using MiXCR and keeps one entry per CDR3 protein. The repertoire includes approximately 270,000 distinct CDR3 sequences, around 20% of them detected once, and approximately 19% sits in the top ten. No antigen has been assigned to these receptors. The specimen comprised cultured PBMCs, sampled from culture after CMV antigen stimulation. The receptors originated from a human donor in good health (CMV status not recorded). Some clones in this sample may be carry-over from other donors' samples. Both conserved end residues are part of each CDR3. The D gene is left open where the match is weak. Clone size is shown for a subset of rows, as once, few, many or a class of expanded clone.

TRBV28	many	TRBJ1-2	TRBD1	TGTGCCAGCAGGACCGGGACAGGGACTGACTATGGCTACACCTTC	CASRTGTGTDYGYTF
TRBV5-4	NA	TRBJ2-3	NA	TGTGCCAGCAGCTCGAAGGACAGAGATACGCAGTATTTT	CASSSKDRDTQYF
TRBV5-1	NA	TRBJ2-6	NA	TGCGCCAGCAGCCTACGTCTGGCTGGGGCCAACGTCCTGACTTTC	CASSLRLAGANVLTF
TRBV7-9	NA	TRBJ2-7	NA	TGTGCCAGCACCCCAGGGACCGTAGTCGAGCAGTACTTC	CASTPGTVVEQYF
TRBV28	few	TRBJ1-2	TRBD1	TGTGCCAGCAGTCAGAGGACAGGGTACTATGGCTACACCTTC	CASSQRTGYYGYTF
TRBV5-1	NA	TRBJ2-1	NA	TGCGCCAGCAGCTTGCCTAGCGCCCGATACAATGAGCAGTTCTTC	CASSLPSARYNEQFF
TRBV7-2	NA	TRBJ2-1	NA	TGTGCCAGCAGCTTAGAGCCAGGCCCTAGCTATGAGCAGTTCTTC	CASSLEPGPSYEQFF
TRBV6-5	NA	TRBJ1-1	TRBD1	TGTGCCAGCAGTTACGGAGGGGGCTTGACCACTGAAGCTTTCTTT	CASSYGGGLTTEAFF
TRBV6-1	many	TRBJ2-7	NA	TGTGCCAGCAGAGTTCTAGCGTTCAGCTCCTACGAGCAGTACTTC	CASRVLAFSSYEQYF
TRBV19	few	TRBJ2-5	NA	TGTGCCAGTAGTCCACCTCTTTGGAGGCTTGAGTCAGGGCGTGGGGGGACCCAGTACTTC	CASSPPLWRLESGRGGTQYF
TRBV6-2/TRBV6-3	few	TRBJ1-5	NA	TGTGCCAGCAGTTACAAACGGGGCTATAGCAATCAGCCCCAGCATTTT	CASSYKRGYSNQPQHF
TRBV6-1	many	TRBJ1-5	NA	TGTGCCAGCACAGTGGGCAATCAGCCCCAGCATTTT	CASTVGNQPQHF
TRBV7-9	many	TRBJ2-1	TRBD1	TGTGCCAGCAGCTTAAGAGGGGGAGTCAGGGCACTACAGGGGGAGCAGTTCTTC	CASSLRGGVRALQGEQFF
TRBV28	NA	TRBJ2-5	NA	TGTGCCAGCAGCGCTTACTACCCCACCGGGACCCAGTACTTC	CASSAYYPTGTQYF
TRBV12-3/TRBV12-4	many	TRBJ2-1	TRBD1	TGTGCCAGCAGGAAGGGGGCGAGCCACAATGAGCAGTTCTTC	CASRKGASHNEQFF
TRBV20-1	NA	TRBJ2-5	NA	TGCAGTGCTAGAGATCCCCTAATGGGGACCCAGTACTTC	CSARDPLMGTQYF
TRBV12-3/TRBV12-4	few	TRBJ1-2	NA	TGTGCCAGCAGTTTCCAGACGGGAGGCTACACCTTC	CASSFQTGGYTF
TRBV7-2	few	TRBJ1-2	NA	TGTGCCAGCAGCTTAGAAGGGTCCGACTATGGCTACACCTTC	CASSLEGSDYGYTF
TRBV15	NA	TRBJ2-4	TRBD2	TGTGCCACCAGCAGAGTTACTAGCGGGAGGGCTGTCAAAAACATTCAGTACTTC	CATSRVTSGRAVKNIQYF
TRBV7-2	many	TRBJ2-3	NA	TGTGCCAGCAGCTTAGCCCCCGCAGCAGCTAGCACAGATACGCAGTATTTT	CASSLAPAAASTDTQYF
TRBV10-3	NA	TRBJ2-1	NA	TGTGCCATCAGTGAGAGGGGGGATGAGCAGTTCTTC	CAISERGDEQFF
TRBV30	few	TRBJ2-7	NA	TGTGCCTGGAGTGTATCGGGGCACGAGCAGTACTTC	CAWSVSGHEQYF
TRBV29-1	NA	TRBJ2-7	TRBD1	TGCAGCGTCGCTAGGACAGGGGGAAACTACGAGCAGTACTTC	CSVARTGGNYEQYF
TRBV10-3	NA	TRBJ1-2	NA	TGTGCCATCGGGGGGGAGGGGAGTCCTGGCTACACCTTC	CAIGGEGSPGYTF
TRBV7-2	many	TRBJ2-5	NA	TGTGCCAGCAGAGCCGGGCCGGGCCAGGGGACCCAGTACTTC	CASRAGPGQGTQYF
TRBV28	few	TRBJ2-7	TRBD2	TGTGCCAGCAGTCTGCTGACTAGCGGGAGCATCCACGAGCAGTACTTC	CASSLLTSGSIHEQYF
TRBV7-6	many	TRBJ1-1	NA	TGTGCCAGCAGCCCCGCATTTCGGGACCTGAACACTGAAGCTTTCTTT	CASSPAFRDLNTEAFF
TRBV20-1	NA	TRBJ1-5	TRBD1	TGCAGTGCTAGTCCCGGGACAGGGACGAACAATCAGCCCCAGCATTTT	CSASPGTGTNNQPQHF
TRBV6-8	NA	TRBJ1-4	NA	TGTGCCAGCAGTTACTCCATACACCTAACAACTAATGAAAAACTGTTTTTT	CASSYSIHLTTNEKLFF
TRBV19	NA	TRBJ2-1	TRBD2	TGTGCCAGTAGTATAGAGACTAGCGGGAGAGGGTATGAGCAGTTCTTC	CASSIETSGRGYEQFF
TRBV27	few	TRBJ2-3	TRBD2	TGTGCCAGCAGTTTTGGGGCGGGAGTGGCAGATACGCAGTATTTT	CASSFGAGVADTQYF
TRBV5-1	NA	TRBJ2-3	NA	TGCGCCAGTCAGCCTAGCGGCACAGATACGCAGTATTTT	CASQPSGTDTQYF
TRBV12-3/TRBV12-4	many	TRBJ2-1	TRBD1	TGTGCCAGCAGTTCCTCCTTCGCGGGGACAGGGGGCCCCTACAATGAGCAGTTCTTC	CASSSSFAGTGGPYNEQFF
TRBV7-2	many	TRBJ2-3	NA	TGTGCCAGCAGCTCCCCAGTGGTCTTTGAGGCAGATACGCAGTATTTT	CASSSPVVFEADTQYF
TRBV29-1	once	TRBJ2-7	TRBD2	TGCAGCGTAACAGCGGGAGTCACCTACGAGCAGTACTTC	CSVTAGVTYEQYF
TRBV24-1	NA	TRBJ2-1	TRBD1	TGTGCCATCGACTCGCGAGACAGGGGGGGATTAAGCTCCTACAATGAGCAGTTCTTC	CAIDSRDRGGLSSYNEQFF
TRBV19	once	TRBJ1-2	NA	TGTGCCACCACGAGGGGTGTCTCCGATGGCTACACCTTC	CATTRGVSDGYTF
TRBV7-6	many	TRBJ2-7	NA	TGTGCCAGCAGCTTAGAGTCAGCGAACTCCTACGAGCAGTACTTC	CASSLESANSYEQYF
TRBV27	NA	TRBJ2-2	TRBD2	TGTGCCAGCAGTCCTTCCCGTTCCACCGCGGGGGCCGGGGAGCTGTTTTTT	CASSPSRSTAGAGELFF
TRBV29-1	NA	TRBJ2-5	NA	TGCAGCGTTGTGATCCGGGACTCACAAGAGACCCAGTACTTC	CSVVIRDSQETQYF